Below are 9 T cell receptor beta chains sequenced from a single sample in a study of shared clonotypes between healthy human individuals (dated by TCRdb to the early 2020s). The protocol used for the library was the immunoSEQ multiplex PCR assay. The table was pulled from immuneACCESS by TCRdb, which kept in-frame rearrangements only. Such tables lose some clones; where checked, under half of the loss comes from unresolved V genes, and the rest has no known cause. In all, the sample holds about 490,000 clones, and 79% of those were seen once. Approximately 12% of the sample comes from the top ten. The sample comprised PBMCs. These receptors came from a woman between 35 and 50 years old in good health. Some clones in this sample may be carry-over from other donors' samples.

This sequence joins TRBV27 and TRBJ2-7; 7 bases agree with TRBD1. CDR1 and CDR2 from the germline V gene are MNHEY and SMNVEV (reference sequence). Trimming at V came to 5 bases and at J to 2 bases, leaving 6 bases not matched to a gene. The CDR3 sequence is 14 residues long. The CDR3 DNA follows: TGTGCCAGCAGTGGAGCTGGGACAGCCTACGAGCAGTACTTC. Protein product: CASSGAGTAYEQYF.

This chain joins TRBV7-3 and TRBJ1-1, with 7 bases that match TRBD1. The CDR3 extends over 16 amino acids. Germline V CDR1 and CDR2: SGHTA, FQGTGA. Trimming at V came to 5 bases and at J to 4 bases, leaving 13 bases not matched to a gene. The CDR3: CASSPRAFDRVTEAFF. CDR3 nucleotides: TGTGCCAGCAGCCCCAGAGCGTTCGACAGGGTCACTGAAGCTTTCTTT.

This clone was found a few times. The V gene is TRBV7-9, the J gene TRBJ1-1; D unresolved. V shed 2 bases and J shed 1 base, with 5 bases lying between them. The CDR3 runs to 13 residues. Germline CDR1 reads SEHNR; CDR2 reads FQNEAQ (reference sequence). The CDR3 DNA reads TGTGCCAGCAGCTTACCACCGAACACTGAAGCTTTCTTT. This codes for CASSLPPNTEAFF.

The CDR3 loop reads CAWSDPRVNTEAFF. The CDR3 DNA sequence: TGTGCCTGGAGTGATCCCAGGGTGAACACTGAAGCTTTCTTT. J is TRBJ1-1 and V is TRBV30; weak D call: TRBD1 (5 bases). The CDR3 length is 14 residues. Per the germline V gene, CDR1 is GTSNPN and CDR2 is SVGIG (reference sequence). Trimming took off 1 base at V and 0 bases at J, with 9 bases between the two ends.

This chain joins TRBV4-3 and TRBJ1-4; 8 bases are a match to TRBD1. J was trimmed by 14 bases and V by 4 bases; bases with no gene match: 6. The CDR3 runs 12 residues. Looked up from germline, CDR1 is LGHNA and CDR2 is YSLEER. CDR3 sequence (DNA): TGCGCCAGCAGCCCCGGACAGGGAACCCTGTTTTTT. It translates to CASSPGQGTLFF.

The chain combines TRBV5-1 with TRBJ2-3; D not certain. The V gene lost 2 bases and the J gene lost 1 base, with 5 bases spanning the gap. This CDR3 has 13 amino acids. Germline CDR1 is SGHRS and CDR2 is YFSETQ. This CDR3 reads CASSFDGTDTQYF. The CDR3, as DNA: TGCGCCAGCAGCTTCGACGGCACAGATACGCAGTATTTT. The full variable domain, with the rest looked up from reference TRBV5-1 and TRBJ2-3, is KAGVTQTPRYLIKTRGQQVTLSCSPISGHRSVSWYQQTPGQGLQFLFEYFSETQRNKGNFPGRFSGRQFSNSRSEMNVSTLELGDSALYLCASSFDGTDTQYFGPGTRLTVL.

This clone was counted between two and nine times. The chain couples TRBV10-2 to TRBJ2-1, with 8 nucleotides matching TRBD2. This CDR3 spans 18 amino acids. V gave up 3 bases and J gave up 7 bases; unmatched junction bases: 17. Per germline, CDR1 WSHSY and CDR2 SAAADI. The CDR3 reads CASSDRLAGPSSTNEQFF. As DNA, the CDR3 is TGCGCCAGCAGTGATAGGCTAGCGGGTCCCTCTTCAACTAATGAGCAGTTCTTC.

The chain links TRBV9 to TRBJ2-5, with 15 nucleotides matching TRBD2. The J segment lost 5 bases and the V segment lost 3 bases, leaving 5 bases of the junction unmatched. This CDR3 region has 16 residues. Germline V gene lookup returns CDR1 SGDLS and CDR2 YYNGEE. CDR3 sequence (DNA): TGTGCCAGCAGCGCGGGACTAGCGGGAGGTGGTGAGACCCAGTACTTC. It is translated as CASSAGLAGGGETQYF.

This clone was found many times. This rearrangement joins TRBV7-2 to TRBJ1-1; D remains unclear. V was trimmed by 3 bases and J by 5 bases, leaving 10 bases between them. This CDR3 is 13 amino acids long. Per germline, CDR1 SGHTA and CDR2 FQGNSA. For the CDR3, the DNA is TGTGCCAGCAGCTTTTATGATGGGACTGAAGCTTTCTTT. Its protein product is CASSFYDGTEAFF. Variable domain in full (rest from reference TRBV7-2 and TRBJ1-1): GAGVSQSPSNKVTEKGKDVELRCDPISGHTALYWYRQSLGQGLEFLIYFQGNSAPDKSGLPSDRFSAERTGGSVSTLTIQRTQQEDSAVYLCASSFYDGTEAFFGQGTRLTVV.